These T cell receptor beta chains were read from a single sample in a study of T-cell reconstitution after alpha-beta-depleted transplantation in children. TCRdb fed the PCR reads into MiXCR, producing one record per CDR3 protein. Here the sample spans approximately 270,000 distinct CDR3 sequences, around 25% being singletons. This material consisted of PBMCs, mostly from graft donor cells, taken 360 days after TCRalphabeta/CD19-depleted stem cell transplant. The receptors were gathered from a female patient aged 2 to 10 who had a stem cell transplant for congenital amegakaryocytic thrombocytopenia, so the T cells may come from the graft donor. The conserved cysteine and the conserved F or W are not part of the CDR3 here. D genes are given only for firm matches.

>-|TRBV6-1|TRBJ1-3
ASSSAGSGNTIY
>-|TRBV20-1|TRBJ2-2
SARVGQNTGELF
>-|TRBV3-1|TRBJ2-1
ASSQDPGQPYNEQF
>TRBD2|TRBV9|TRBJ2-4
ASSVAQDGTKQY
>-|TRBV7-2|TRBJ2-2
ASSRRGGGRPTGELF
>-|TRBV2|TRBJ2-2
ASSEASPLLSGELF
>-|TRBV11-1|TRBJ1-1
ASSLVPWEPLGGNTEAF
>-|TRBV28|TRBJ2-7
ASSLVGSRHEQY
>-|TRBV21-1|TRBJ1-2
ASSNRQDDT
>TRBD2|TRBV5-1|TRBJ2-7
ASSLARTSSHSYEQY
>-|TRBV20-1|TRBJ2-7
SARDRERSSYEQY
>-|TRBV7-3|TRBJ2-1
ASSLTSAYNEQF
>-|TRBV6-5|TRBJ2-1
ASSQGTEKF
>-|TRBV7-8|TRBJ2-3
ASSLGDPTYAQY
>-|TRBV7-9|TRBJ1-4
ASSHSVTEKLF
>TRBD1|TRBV4-1|TRBJ2-7
ASSQEGQGAGSYEQY
>TRBD2|TRBV28|TRBJ2-7
ASTLRSPGTSAYEQY
>-|TRBV5-1|TRBJ1-2
ASSLGGSTNYGYT
>TRBD1|TRBV20-1|TRBJ1-1
SAPRTGRNTEAF
>-|TRBV12-3/TRBV12-4|TRBJ1-2
ASSTEGQNCGYT
>-|TRBV7-3|TRBJ2-3
ASSLQGGRTQY
>-|TRBV12-3/TRBV12-4|TRBJ1-5
ASSLVGTVQPQH
>TRBD1|TRBV11-2|TRBJ2-2
ASSSTGVKDTGELF